This is a list of T cell receptor beta chains from one sample in a study of blood T cell repertoires in COVID-19. Sequencing used immunoSEQ multiplex PCR; TCRdb keeps in-frame clones, though not all of them. The sample holds 78,000 or so clones, about four fifths seen once. The source material was peripheral blood. The receptor source for this set is a human donor in a cohort sampled during active COVID-19. The CDR3 runs from the conserved cysteine through the conserved F or W. D genes are given only for firm matches. The size of a clone is reported for some rows only, either as once, few or many, or as a class for expanded clones.

V gene: TRBV7-9; clone size: .; D gene: TRBD2; J gene: TRBJ2-4; CDR3 protein: CASSPNPGGVSAKNIQYF; CDR3 DNA: TGTGCCAGCAGCCCAAACCCGGGGGGGGTCTCTGCCAAAAACATTCAGTACTTC
V gene: TRBV28; clone size: .; D gene: TRBD2; J gene: TRBJ2-7; CDR3 protein: CASSFPSGTYEQYF; CDR3 DNA: TGTGCCAGCAGTTTCCCTAGCGGGACCTACGAGCAGTACTTC
V gene: TRBV18; clone size: .; D gene: TRBD1; J gene: TRBJ2-5; CDR3 protein: CASSPEEGAGETQYF; CDR3 DNA: TGTGCCAGCTCACCCGAAGAGGGGGCCGGAGAGACCCAGTACTTC
V gene: TRBV10-2; clone size: .; D gene: TRBD1; J gene: TRBJ2-3; CDR3 protein: CASSEDRDLSRF; CDR3 DNA: TGCGCCAGCAGTGAGGACAGGGATCTTAGTAGGTTT
V gene: TRBV7-9; clone size: .; D gene: TRBD1; J gene: TRBJ1-6; CDR3 protein: CASSPSGGGNSPLHF; CDR3 DNA: TGTGCCAGCAGCCCCTCAGGGGGCGGGAATTCACCCCTCCACTTT
V gene: TRBV5-1; clone size: .; D gene: .; J gene: TRBJ2-3; CDR3 protein: CASSTGTSSTDTQYF; CDR3 DNA: TGCGCCAGCAGCACGGGAACCTCTAGCACAGATACGCAGTATTTT
V gene: TRBV28; clone size: .; D gene: TRBD1; J gene: TRBJ1-2; CDR3 protein: CASSIGQGAKGYTF; CDR3 DNA: TGTGCCAGCAGCATAGGACAGGGGGCTAAAGGCTACACCTTC
V gene: TRBV4-2; clone size: .; D gene: .; J gene: TRBJ2-7; CDR3 protein: CASSTGEGREQYF; CDR3 DNA: TGTGCCAGCAGTACCGGGGAAGGTCGCGAGCAGTACTTC
V gene: TRBV30; clone size: .; D gene: .; J gene: TRBJ2-1; CDR3 protein: CAWTPSPADEQFF; CDR3 DNA: TGTGCCTGGACCCCGTCCCCAGCGGATGAGCAGTTCTTC
V gene: TRBV2; clone size: .; D gene: .; J gene: TRBJ1-5; CDR3 protein: CASSEGRGGGNQPQHF; CDR3 DNA: TGTGCCAGCAGTGAAGGCCGGGGAGGAGGTAATCAGCCCCAGCATTTT
V gene: TRBV12-5; clone size: .; D gene: TRBD2; J gene: TRBJ2-5; CDR3 protein: CASGLAGVGETQYF; CDR3 DNA: TGTGCTAGCGGACTAGCGGGAGTCGGGGAGACCCAGTACTTC
V gene: TRBV6-5; clone size: .; D gene: TRBD1; J gene: TRBJ1-6; CDR3 protein: CASSSRQGARSPLHF; CDR3 DNA: TGTGCCAGCAGTTCCCGACAGGGGGCGCGGTCACCCCTCCACTTT
V gene: TRBV5-6; clone size: .; D gene: .; J gene: TRBJ2-7; CDR3 protein: CASERSSYEQYF; CDR3 DNA: TGTGCCTCAGAGCGGAGCTCCTACGAGCAGTACTTC
V gene: TRBV5-6; clone size: .; D gene: .; J gene: TRBJ2-1; CDR3 protein: CASSLDYREPSYNEQFF; CDR3 DNA: TGTGCCAGCAGCTTGGACTACCGGGAACCGTCCTACAATGAGCAGTTCTTC
V gene: TRBV2; clone size: once; D gene: TRBD1; J gene: TRBJ1-4; CDR3 protein: CASRGTGGWTNEKLFF; CDR3 DNA: TGTGCCAGCAGGGGGACAGGGGGTTGGACTAATGAAAAACTGTTTTTT
V gene: TRBV5-4; clone size: .; D gene: .; J gene: TRBJ2-2; CDR3 protein: CASSSPGQPTGELFF; CDR3 DNA: TGTGCCAGCAGCTCACCGGGACAACCCACCGGGGAGCTGTTTTTT
V gene: TRBV6-6; clone size: .; D gene: TRBD1; J gene: TRBJ1-4; CDR3 protein: CASSPYGQGVRTNEKLFF; CDR3 DNA: TGTGCCAGCAGTCCCTACGGACAGGGGGTCCGGACTAATGAAAAACTGTTTTTT
V gene: TRBV6-6; clone size: .; D gene: TRBD1; J gene: TRBJ2-5; CDR3 protein: CASSPQVLHRGPGETQYF; CDR3 DNA: TGTGCCAGCAGTCCGCAGGTCCTTCACAGGGGGCCGGGAGAGACCCAGTACTTC